The source of this T cell receptor beta chain is a study of OX40 agonist ivuxolimab in advanced cancers. Produced via immunoSEQ multiplex PCR; TCRdb's table is partial and in-frame only. The sample has approximately 82,000 clones, 85% to 95% seen once. The CDR3 has 16 residues. Germline values: CDR1 SEHNR, CDR2 FQNEAQ (reference sequence). The V and J ends lost 4 bases and 7 bases respectively, with 20 bases between them. Sample: CD4+ or CD8+ T cells sorted from blood, taken in a trial of the OX40 agonist ivuxolimab. The source is an adult with an advanced solid tumor such as melanoma, head and neck, liver or kidney cancer. V is TRBV7-9 and J is TRBJ2-1; possible D gene TRBD2, 5 bases. Written as DNA, the CDR3 is TGTGCCAGCAGCTCGTATCATACCTCGGGGTGGAATGAGCAGTTCTTC. It translates to CASSSYHTSGWNEQFF.